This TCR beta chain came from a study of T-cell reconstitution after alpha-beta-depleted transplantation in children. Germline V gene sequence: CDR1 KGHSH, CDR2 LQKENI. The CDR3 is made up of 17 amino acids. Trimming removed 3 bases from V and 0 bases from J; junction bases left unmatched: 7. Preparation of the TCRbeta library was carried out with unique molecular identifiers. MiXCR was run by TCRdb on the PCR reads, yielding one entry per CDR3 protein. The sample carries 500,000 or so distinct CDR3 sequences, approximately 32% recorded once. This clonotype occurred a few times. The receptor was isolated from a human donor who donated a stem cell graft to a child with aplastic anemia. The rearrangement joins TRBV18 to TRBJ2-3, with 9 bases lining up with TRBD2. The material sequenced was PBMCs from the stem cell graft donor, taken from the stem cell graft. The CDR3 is CASSPRLADGSTDTQYF. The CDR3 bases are TGTGCCAGCTCACCGAGACTAGCGGATGGGAGCACAGATACGCAGTATTTT. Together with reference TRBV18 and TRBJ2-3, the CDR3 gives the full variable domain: NAGVMQNPRHLVRRRGQEARLRCSPMKGHSHVYWYRQLPEEGLKFMVYLQKENIIDESGMPKERFSAEFPKEGPSILRIQQVVRGDSAAYFCASSPRLADGSTDTQYFGPGTRLTVL.